The table lists the clone carrying this T cell receptor beta chain with a few counts. These data come from a study of T-cell reconstitution after alpha-beta-depleted transplantation in children. A library of TCRbeta sequences, prepared with unique molecular identifiers, was generated. Each CDR3 protein is one row after TCRdb ran MiXCR on the PCR reads. Of about 460,000 distinct CDR3 sequences in the sample, roughly an eighth are singletons; the top ten hold over 5.5%. This CDR3 has 14 amino acids. The V gene lost 0 bases and the J gene lost 3 bases, with 8 bases spanning the gap. Germline V gene sequence: CDR1 MNHEY, CDR2 SVGAGI.

The TCR comes from a human donor who donated a stem cell graft to a child with combined immunodeficiency. This sample comprised PBMCs from the stem cell graft donor, obtained from the stem cell graft. V and J are TRBV6-5 and TRBJ1-1; D remains ambiguous. As DNA, the CDR3 is TGTGCCAGCAGTTACTCGATTTCGGACACTGAAGCTTTCTTT. Translation gives CASSYSISDTEAFF.